The 13 T cell receptor beta chains below were found in one sample sequenced in a study of graft-versus-host responses after intestinal transplantation. These receptors are not linked to any known antigen. Profiled with immunoSEQ multiplex PCR; TCRdb holds only in-frame clones, not every one. The sample yields over 100,000 clones, 90% to 95% seen once. The material sequenced was unstimulated CD8+ T cells sorted from spleen or lymph node cells, taken before transplant. The receptors stem from a human donor who was the organ donor for an intestinal transplant.

The chain uses TRBV2 and TRBJ1-5; a weak D match, TRBD1 (5 bases). Germline CDR1 reads SNHLY; CDR2 reads FYNNEI. CDR3 length equals 17 residues. The V and J ends lost 0 bases and 4 bases respectively, with 16 bases between them. CDR3 nucleotide sequence: TGTGCCAGCAGTGAAGCAGCGGGCAGGGCTGGTAATCAGCCCCAGCATTTT. Translation: CASSEAAGRAGNQPQHF. The full variable domain, its missing parts supplied by reference TRBV2 and TRBJ1-5, is EPEVTQTPSHQVTQMGQEVILRCVPISNHLYFYWYRQILGQKVEFLVSFYNNEISEKSEIFDDQFSVERPDGSNFTLKIRSTKLEDSAMYFCASSEAAGRAGNQPQHFGDGTRLSIL.

The chain uses TRBV6-1 and TRBJ1-1; D ambiguous. V lost 5 bases to trimming and J lost 1 base, with 14 bases between them. The CDR3 is made up of 15 amino acids. Germline lookup yields CDR1 MNHNS and CDR2 SASEGT. The CDR3 DNA reads as TGTGCCAGCAGTAGATGGGAAGTTAAGAACACTGAAGCTTTCTTT. Translation: CASSRWEVKNTEAFF.

The J gene is TRBJ1-2, the V gene TRBV9, with D possibly being TRBD1 (6 bases). Trimming took 3 bases from V and 7 from J, leaving 13 bases between them. CDR3 length equals 13 residues. Germline CDR1 SGDLS, CDR2 YYNGEE. The CDR3 is CASSGQGKRGYTF. The CDR3 nucleotides read TGTGCCAGCAGCGGGCAGGGGAAACGTGGCTACACCTTC.

This clone has just one count. The rearrangement joins TRBV4-1 to TRBJ1-5, with 7 bases identical to TRBD1. CDR1 and CDR2 from the germline V gene are MGHRA and YSYEKL. Trimming removed 4 bases from V and 0 bases from J; junction bases left unmatched: 3. CDR3 length: 15 amino acids. The CDR3 nucleotides read TGCGCCAGCAGCCCCCGGGACAGTAGCAATCAGCCCCAGCATTTT. As protein: CASSPRDSSNQPQHF.

A remark on this clone: This CDR3 is also generated by other DNA sequences in the sample. The chain is built from TRBV6-5 and TRBJ1-2; D unresolved. V dropped 2 bases and J dropped 6 bases, with 7 bases sitting between them. The germline V gene has CDR1 MNHEY and CDR2 SVGAGI. This CDR3 is 12 amino acids long. CDR3 loop: CASSYTGDGYTF. The CDR3 DNA sequence: TGTGCCAGCAGTTACACGGGCGATGGCTACACCTTC.

The chain couples TRBV21-1 to TRBJ2-5; TRBD1, the table's D call, was not compared with the DNA. TRBV21-1 is a known pseudogene. This CDR3 contains 14 residues. The CDR3 region is CASRGPHLQETQYF. For the CDR3, the DNA is TGTGCCAGCAGGGGGCCGCACCTTCAAGAGACCCAGTACTTC.

The chain employs TRBV5-6 and TRBJ1-1; 9 bases match TRBD1. The CDR3 is 14 residues long. Trimming at V came to 2 bases and at J to 6 bases, leaving 5 bases not matched to a gene. Looked up from germline, CDR1 is SGHDT and CDR2 is YYEEEE. In nucleotides, the CDR3 is TGTGCCAGCAGCTTAGGGACAGGGATCCCTGAAGCTTTCTTT. Its protein is CASSLGTGIPEAFF.

J is TRBJ1-2 and V is TRBV30, with D uncertain. Germline CDR1 GTSNPN, CDR2 SVGIG (reference sequence). The CDR3 spans 14 residues. The ends were cut back, 4 bases at V and 8 bases at J, with 20 bases in the middle. The CDR3 sequence is CAWTRAMAVDGYTF. DNA for the CDR3: TGTGCCTGGACTCGAGCCATGGCAGTCGACGGCTACACCTTC.

The rearrangement joins TRBV9 to TRBJ2-7; the match to TRBD2 covers 7 bases. Germline assignment: CDR1 SGDLS and CDR2 YYNGEE. V lost 0 bases and J lost 5; bases outside the gene matches: 5. The CDR3 consists of 14 residues. For the CDR3, the DNA is TGTGCCAGCAGCGTAGGCGGGAGTTCCCACGAGCAGTACTTC. Translating it yields CASSVGGSSHEQYF. Supplemented by reference TRBV9 and TRBJ2-7, the full variable domain reads DSGVTQTPKHLITATGQRVTLRCSPRSGDLSVYWYQQSLDQGLQFLIQYYNGEERAKGNILERFSAQQFPDLHSELNLSSLELGDSALYFCASSVGGSSHEQYFGPGTRLTVT.

As concerns this clone: This sample also contains other DNA sequences that code for the same CDR3. DNA of the CDR3: TGTGCCAGCAGCCCAACCCTTGGTGGGAACACTGAAGCTTTCTTT. As protein: CASSPTLGGNTEAFF. This chain links TRBV7-9 with TRBJ1-1; no clear D gene. This CDR3 contains 15 residues. The V and J ends lost 5 bases and 1 base respectively, with 14 bases between them. CDR1 and CDR2 (germline): SEHNR, FQNEAQ (reference sequence).

The chain employs TRBV30 and TRBJ2-7; 10 positions agree with TRBD2. Losses at the gene ends were 4 bases for V and 4 bases for J; bases not matched to a gene: 1. This CDR3 comprises 12 residues. Germline CDR1 reads GTSNPN; CDR2 reads SVGIG (reference sequence). CDR3 residues: CAWTSGSYEQYF. CDR3 in DNA: TGTGCCTGGACTAGCGGGAGTTACGAGCAGTACTTC.

This chain joins TRBV30 and TRBJ2-7, with D perhaps matching TRBD1 (5 bases). Germline V gene sequence: CDR1 GTSNPN, CDR2 SVGIG (reference sequence). CDR3 length: 11 residues. V lost 4 bases and J 2 bases, leaving 6 bases between the germline ends. This chain's CDR3 is CAWTTAYEQYF. The DNA for the CDR3 is TGTGCCTGGACGACAGCCTACGAGCAGTACTTC.

The CDR3 DNA sequence: TGTGCCAGCAGCTCGGAGCGGTTGCTCGATGAGCAGTTCTTC. Amino acid sequence: CASSSERLLDEQFF. V gene TRBV5-5 combines with J gene TRBJ2-1; possibly TRBD2 for D (5 bases). V was trimmed by 3 bases and J by 8 bases, leaving 15 bases between them. The CDR3 is 14 amino acids. Looked up from germline, CDR1 is SGHKS and CDR2 is YYEKEE (reference sequence).